The 31 T cell receptor beta chains in this list originate from one sample, sequenced in a study of T cells in Graves' hyperthyroidism and ophthalmopathy. Authors of the study amplified TCR beta CDR3 regions from RNA transcripts. When the TCR CDR3 underwent first-round RT-PCR, the HTBI primer set was used. One entry per CDR3 protein, called by TCRdb with MiXCR from the multiplex PCR reads. The sample holds about 720,000 distinct CDR3 sequences, under 20% seen once. Source material: blood. These receptor sequences come from a woman aged 45-65 years with Graves' hyperthyroidism that later progressed to Graves' ophthalmopathy.

This chain connects TRBV11-3 to TRBJ1-6; no definite D call. Trimming cost V 5 bases and J 0 bases, with 17 bases left between them. The germline V gene has CDR1 SGHNT and CDR2 YENEEA. The CDR3 spans 18 residues. CDR3 in DNA: TGTGCCAGCAGCCCTCATCTACAGCCGAGCTCCTATAATTCACCCCTCCACTTT. Its translation is CASSPHLQPSSYNSPLHF.

This clonotype was observed a single time. A much larger clone differs from this one at a single base, so this may be a read error. This chain's CDR3 is CAGSLGRGGRGYTF. DNA of the CDR3: TGTGCCGGCAGCTTAGGCCGCGGGGGCCGAGGCTACACCTTC. The rearrangement uses TRBV13 and TRBJ1-2, with D possibly TRBD1 on 6 matching bases. Germline V lookup: CDR1 PRHDT, CDR2 FYEKMQ (reference sequence). The CDR3 runs 14 residues.

This clonotype appeared many times. The V and J genes are TRBV7-2 and TRBJ2-5; D is undetermined. The CDR3 has 15 residues. V lost 5 bases to trimming and J lost 5 bases, with 18 bases between them. From germline, CDR1 is SGHTA and CDR2 FQGNSA. The CDR3 spells CASSAQTGAGETQYF. The CDR3, as DNA: TGTGCCAGCAGCGCCCAAACTGGTGCTGGGGAGACCCAGTACTTC.

The chain employs TRBV6-1 and TRBJ1-4; D remains unclear. This CDR3 has 9 residues. The V gene's germline CDR1 is MNHNS and CDR2 SASEGT. Trimming stripped 10 bases from V and 7 bases from J, with 4 bases between. The CDR3 DNA is TGTGCCAAGGGTGAAAAACTGTTTTTT. Protein: CAKGEKLFF.

At least ten counts were recorded for this clonotype. This chain links TRBV3-1 with TRBJ2-7; D may be TRBD1 or TRBD2 (5 bases each). V was trimmed by 5 bases and J by 0 bases, leaving 14 bases between them. From germline, CDR1 is LGHDT and CDR2 YNNKEL (reference sequence). The CDR3 extends over 15 amino acids. The CDR3 bases are TGTGCCAGCAGCACTGGGACGGAAAGCTCCTACGAGCAGTACTTC. Amino acid sequence: CASSTGTESSYEQYF.

This clonotype was seen ten or more times. This sequence joins TRBV7-8 and TRBJ2-7, with TRBD2 as a possible D gene (6 bases). Trimming removed 7 bases at V and 1 base at J, with 17 bases between. The CDR3 totals 15 residues. Germline-derived CDR1 and CDR2 are SGHVS and FQNEAQ. CDR3 sequence (DNA): TGTGCCAGCATCCCGCCCGGGGGTGGATCCTACGAGCAGTACTTC. The encoded protein is CASIPPGGGSYEQYF. Based on the CDR3 plus reference TRBV7-8 and TRBJ2-7, the full variable domain is GAGVSQSPRYKVAKRGQDVALRCDPISGHVSLFWYQQALGQGPEFLTYFQNEAQLDKSGLPSDRFFAERPEGSVSTLKIQRTQQEDSAVYLCASIPPGGGSYEQYFGPGTRLTVT.

Written as DNA, the CDR3 is TGTGCCAGCTCATCGTCCCCCTGGACAGGGAGGAATCAGCCCCAGCATTTT. Protein product: CASSSSPWTGRNQPQHF. This chain joins TRBV18 and TRBJ1-5; 8 bases fit TRBD1. Trimming at V came to 5 bases and at J to 4 bases, leaving 13 bases not matched to a gene. The CDR3 is made up of 17 amino acids. Germline assignment: CDR1 KGHSH and CDR2 LQKENI.

The sample holds many counts of this clonotype. The V call is TRBV12-3 or TRBV12-4, the J call TRBJ1-5; D unresolved. The germline V and J ends were trimmed by 5 bases and 1 base, with 12 bases remaining between them. The CDR3 has 15 residues. CDR3 sequence reads: CASSTRRRSNQPQHF. The CDR3 nucleotides are TGTGCCAGCAGTACCCGCCGGAGGAGCAATCAGCCCCAGCATTTT.

This clonotype was counted between two and nine times. V gene TRBV14 combines with J gene TRBJ1-2; perhaps TRBD1 as D (5 bases). Trimming cost V 1 base and J 4 bases, with 13 bases left between them. Germline V lookup: CDR1 SGHDN, CDR2 FVKESK. The CDR3 contains 15 residues. In nucleotides, the CDR3 is TGTGCCAGCAGCCAAGGGCCACCCGGGGCCTATGGCTACACCTTC. Translating it yields CASSQGPPGAYGYTF.

This clonotype came up a few times. A much larger clonotype is one base distant, so this may be a read error. The CDR3 region has the DNA TGTGTCAGCAGCCGTCGGACAGGGCCTGAGCAGTTCTTC. It is translated as CVSSRRTGPEQFF. The chain carries TRBV13 and TRBJ2-1; 8 positions agree with TRBD1. This CDR3 region has 13 residues. From germline, CDR1 is PRHDT and CDR2 FYEKMQ (reference sequence).

This clonotype has at least ten counts. The genes are TRBV9 and TRBJ1-2; D may be TRBD1 (5 bases). V dropped 6 bases and J dropped 0 bases, with 21 bases sitting between them. Germline V gene lookup returns CDR1 SGDLS and CDR2 YYNGEE. The CDR3 extends over 17 amino acids. The CDR3 DNA reads as TGTGCCAGCATGTCGCCGGGGGGAACAGAGACTAACTATGGCTACACCTTC. This sequence encodes CASMSPGGTETNYGYTF. The whole variable domain, filled in from reference TRBV9 and TRBJ1-2, reads DSGVTQTPKHLITATGQRVTLRCSPRSGDLSVYWYQQSLDQGLQFLIQYYNGEERAKGNILERFSAQQFPDLHSELNLSSLELGDSALYFCASMSPGGTETNYGYTFGSGTRLTVV.

The table lists this clonotype with many counts. The CDR3 protein is CAWSEQATGELFF. The CDR3 nucleotides are TGTGCCTGGAGTGAACAGGCCACCGGGGAGCTGTTTTTT. The rearrangement uses TRBV30 and TRBJ2-2, with a weak D call TRBD1 (5 bases). This CDR3 has 13 residues. V dropped 1 base and J dropped 4 bases, with 7 bases sitting between them. Germline CDR1 and CDR2: GTSNPN and SVGIG (reference sequence).

The table lists this clonotype with many counts. The chain has TRBV12-3 or TRBV12-4 and TRBJ1-2, with TRBD1 matching over 7 bases. The CDR3 has 13 residues. V dropped 7 bases and J dropped 4; count of bases not matched to a gene: 6. CDR3 sequence (DNA): TGTGCCAGCACCCAACGGACAGGCTATGGCTACACCTTC. The encoded protein is CASTQRTGYGYTF.

The rearrangement joins TRBV24-1 to TRBJ2-1; possibly TRBD1 for D (6 bases). There are 14 residues in the CDR3. Trimming left V 6 bases short and J 6 bases short, with 14 bases between. The germline V gene encodes CDR1 KGHDR and CDR2 SFDVKD. CDR3 bases: TGTGCCACCAGTCACAGGGAGTTTTCCAATGAGCAGTTCTTC. Translated: CATSHREFSNEQFF.

This clonotype appeared a few times. The chain combines TRBV4-2 with TRBJ1-5, with TRBD1 as a possible D gene (5 bases). CDR3 length: 16 residues. The germline CDR1 and CDR2 sequences are LGHNA and YNFKEQ. Trimming left V 0 bases short and J 0 bases short, with 9 bases between. CDR3 sequence reads: CASSQDMGVSNQPQHF. The CDR3 DNA reads TGTGCCAGCAGCCAAGATATGGGGGTTAGCAATCAGCCCCAGCATTTT.

In its sample, this clonotype was seen many times. The chain recombines TRBV12-3 or TRBV12-4 with TRBJ2-5, with 7 bases matching TRBD1. The CDR3 loop spans 13 amino acids. Trimming took 6 bases from V and 5 from J; bases not matched to a gene: 6. CDR3 sequence reads: CASSPGQKETQYF. DNA for the CDR3: TGTGCCAGCAGCCCGGGACAGAAGGAGACCCAGTACTTC.

The table lists this clonotype with a few counts. J is TRBJ2-1 and V is TRBV6-1; D may be TRBD1 or TRBD2 (5 bases each). Germline values: CDR1 MNHNS, CDR2 SASEGT. The germline V and J ends were trimmed by 10 bases and 1 base, with 14 bases remaining between them. The CDR3 runs to 14 residues. The CDR3 DNA reads as TGTGCCACCACCGGGGACCAATCCTACAATGAGCAGTTCTTC. This encodes CATTGDQSYNEQFF.

This clonotype was detected many times. The V call is TRBV12-3 or TRBV12-4, the J call TRBJ1-6, with 8 bases aligning to TRBD1. The V gene end was trimmed by 10 bases and the J gene end by 6 bases; junction bases not matched to a gene: 11. The CDR3 sequence is 15 residues long. CDR3 bases: TGTGCCACCTCCGGTCCCGGACAGGGTAATTCACCCCTCCACTTT. It codes for CATSGPGQGNSPLHF.

The chain uses TRBV20-1 and TRBJ1-4; tentatively, D is TRBD1 (6 bases). Trimming shortened V by 3 bases and J by 10 bases, and 15 bases separated the two germline ends. Germline loops: CDR1 DFQATT, CDR2 SNEGSKA (reference sequence). The CDR3 totals 13 residues. CDR3 sequence: CSARGARGRKLFF. Here the CDR3 DNA reads TGCAGTGCTAGGGGGGCTAGGGGCAGAAAACTGTTTTTT.

This clonotype was counted only a few times. V gene TRBV5-5 combines with J gene TRBJ2-5; 11 nucleotides agree with TRBD2. Germline CDR1 and CDR2: SGHKS and YYEKEE (reference sequence). This CDR3 comprises 16 residues. With V trimmed by 3 bases and J by 5 bases, 9 bases remained unmatched. This chain's CDR3 is CASSSFSGGARETQYF. In nucleotides, the CDR3 is TGTGCCAGCAGCTCCTTTAGCGGGGGGGCCCGTGAGACCCAGTACTTC.

This clonotype was found a few times. The chain recombines TRBV12-3 or TRBV12-4 with TRBJ2-1; TRBD1 agrees at 9 bases. The V and J ends lost 5 bases and 6 bases, in that order; junction bases with no gene match: 8. The CDR3 length is 15 residues. The CDR3 here is CASSRGPDRGNEQFF. Here the CDR3 DNA reads TGTGCCAGCAGTCGGGGCCCGGACAGGGGCAATGAGCAGTTCTTC.

This clonotype came up once. The genes are TRBV19 and TRBJ1-5; D gene uncertain. The ends were cut back, 5 bases at V and 6 bases at J, with 11 bases in the middle. The CDR3 contains 13 residues. Germline V lookup: CDR1 LNHDA, CDR2 SQIVND (reference sequence). The CDR3 here is CASSFLGFQPQHF. The CDR3 nucleotides read TGTGCCAGTAGTTTCCTTGGTTTTCAGCCCCAGCATTTT.

At least ten counts were recorded for this clonotype. The chain recombines TRBV6-1 with TRBJ1-2; D remains ambiguous. The germline CDR1 and CDR2 sequences are MNHNS and SASEGT. This CDR3 is built from 17 residues. V was cut by 5 bases and J by 4 bases, with 23 bases left in between. The CDR3 region is CASSPQTGNEGFYGYTF. The CDR3 DNA follows: TGTGCCAGCAGTCCCCAAACGGGCAACGAAGGGTTCTATGGCTACACCTTC.

The chain has TRBV12-5 and TRBJ1-5; D possibly corresponds to TRBD1 (6 bases). Germline lookup yields CDR1 LGHNT and CDR2 FRNRAP. The CDR3 is made up of 14 amino acids. V was clipped by 6 bases and J by 8 bases, with 17 bases between them. CDR3 sequence reads: CASGSGQQVKPQHF. CDR3 coding DNA: TGTGCTAGTGGGTCGGGACAACAGGTGAAGCCCCAGCATTTT.

This clonotype has more than one count but fewer than ten. This is likely a read error, given that the CDR3 carries no conserved phenylalanine or tryptophan at its end. The chain uses TRBV11-2 and TRBJ1-1; 9 bases map to TRBD1. CDR3 length equals 15 residues. The germline CDR1 and CDR2 sequences are SGHAT and FQNNGV. V was pared by 5 bases and J by 1 base, with 5 bases of the junction left unmatched. CDR3 region: CASSLQGQGNTEAFL. The CDR3 DNA follows: TGTGCCAGCAGCCTCCAGGGACAGGGGAACACTGAAGCTTTCCTT.

This clonotype was picked up a small number of times. The rearrangement links TRBV7-9 to TRBJ1-5; tentative D call: TRBD1 (5 bases). From germline, CDR1 is SEHNR and CDR2 FQNEAQ (reference sequence). The CDR3 covers 16 residues. V shed 1 base and J shed 0 bases, with 10 bases lying between them. CDR3 protein: CASSLGRVSSNQPQHF. CDR3 nucleotide sequence: TGTGCCAGCAGCTTAGGCAGGGTCTCTAGCAATCAGCCCCAGCATTTT.

This clonotype has a handful of counts. The chain recombines TRBV12-3 or TRBV12-4 with TRBJ1-4; a weak D match, TRBD1 (5 bases). The CDR3 has 14 amino acids. Trimming took off 9 bases at V and 7 bases at J, with 18 bases between the two ends. CDR3 nucleotide sequence: TGTGCCAGTCTAGAAGAGGGGCTAGGTGAAAAACTGTTTTTT. Its translation: CASLEEGLGEKLFF.

The rearrangement uses TRBV12-3 or TRBV12-4 and TRBJ2-3; D could derive from TRBD1 or TRBD2 (5 bases each). The CDR3 sequence is 14 residues long. Trimming pared 5 bases from V and 1 base from J, leaving 10 bases between. The CDR3 DNA reads TGTGCCAGCAGTGGGGGTAGCGGCACAGATACGCAGTATTTT. Amino acids: CASSGGSGTDTQYF.

The gene calls are TRBV12-3 or TRBV12-4 and TRBJ1-4; no clear D. The ends were cut back, 8 bases at V and 2 bases at J, with 15 bases in the middle. CDR3 length equals 15 residues. CDR3 nucleotide sequence: TGTGCCAGCTCCGCGAGGGTGACCACTAATGAAAAACTGTTTTTT. Translating it yields CASSARVTTNEKLFF.

The rearrangement uses TRBV29-1 and TRBJ1-1; weak D call: TRBD1 (5 bases). Trimming removed 7 bases at V and 1 base at J, with 10 bases between. This CDR3 is 12 amino acids long. Germline V gives CDR1 SQVTM, CDR2 ANQGSEA. The CDR3 loop reads CSGTGQNTEAFF. The CDR3, as DNA: TGCAGCGGCACAGGACAGAACACTGAAGCTTTCTTT.

There are a few counts of this clonotype. The chain uses TRBV5-1 and TRBJ2-7, with TRBD1 as a possible D gene (6 bases). The CDR3 sequence is 12 residues long. V lost 2 bases to trimming and J lost 5 bases, with 8 bases between them. Germline assignment: CDR1 SGHRS and CDR2 YFSETQ. The CDR3 sequence: CASSFPGDEQYF. Here the CDR3 DNA reads TGCGCCAGCAGCTTCCCAGGGGACGAGCAGTACTTC.